One sample yielded the 4 T cell receptor beta chains listed below, sequenced in a study of T cells in Graves' hyperthyroidism and ophthalmopathy. TCR beta CDR3 regions were amplified from RNA transcripts. A first-round RT-PCR of the TCR CDR3 used the HTBI primer set. Each CDR3 protein is one row after TCRdb ran MiXCR on the multiplex PCR reads. The sample has a few hundred thousand distinct CDR3 sequences; 15% to 18% are singletons. Sequencing used blood. The receptors derive from a woman in her twenties or thirties with Graves' hyperthyroidism.

This clonotype has only a few counts. The chain carries TRBV6-1 and TRBJ1-5; D is unresolved. This CDR3 region has 13 residues. The germline V gene encodes CDR1 MNHNS and CDR2 SASEGT. V was clipped by 7 bases and J by 2 bases, with 9 bases between them. In nucleotides, the CDR3 is TGTGCCAGCAAAGCGGGCGGCAATCAGCCCCAGCATTTT. Translation: CASKAGGNQPQHF.

This clonotype was seen more than once but under ten times. The chain uses TRBV19 and TRBJ2-7; D is perhaps TRBD1 (5 bases). The germline V gene has CDR1 LNHDA and CDR2 SQIVND (reference sequence). The CDR3 spans 15 residues. The germline V and J ends were trimmed by 6 bases and 0 bases, with 15 bases remaining between them. In DNA form, the CDR3 reads TGTGCCAGTAGCCGAAGTCCCCAGGGCTCCTACGAGCAGTACTTC. It encodes CASSRSPQGSYEQYF.

Worth noting for this clonotype: It may be a read error: a sequence one base away is much more abundant. The chain couples TRBV4-3 to TRBJ1-1; possible D gene TRBD1, 5 bases. The length of the CDR3 is 14 residues. Germline values: CDR1 LGHNA, CDR2 YSLEER. Trimming cost V 4 bases and J 1 base, with 10 bases left between them. CDR3 bases: TGCGCCAGCAGCCCGGGGGGGTCGAACACTGAAGCTTTCTTT. It is translated as CASSPGGSNTEAFF.

At least ten counts were recorded for this clonotype. The chain carries TRBV6-2 or TRBV6-3 and TRBJ1-1; D is uncertain. CDR1 is MNHEY, CDR2 SVGEGT, per germline. This CDR3 is 14 amino acids long. V lost 6 bases and J 4 bases, leaving 15 bases between the germline ends. The CDR3 DNA reads TGTGCCAGCAGGGAGACGGTGGCGGGCACTGAAGCTTTCTTT. Amino acids: CASRETVAGTEAFF.